A selection of T cell receptor beta chains follows, all from one sample in a study of T cells after yellow fever vaccination. TCRdb processed the 5' RACE reads anew with MiXCR; each CDR3 protein has one entry. The table records 400,000 or so distinct CDR3 sequences, under 14% of them present only once. The sequenced sample was PBMCs, obtained on the day of the first yellow fever vaccination. These receptor sequences come from a man between 18 and 29 years old who received the YFV17D yellow fever vaccine. CDR3s include the opening cysteine and the closing phenylalanine or tryptophan. D genes are given only for firm matches. Only part of the rows carry a size: once, few, many, or a class if the clone is expanded.

D	V	J	size	DNA	CDR3
-	TRBV5-6	TRBJ2-5	-	TGTGCCAGCAGCCACCGTGGACCCCAAGAGACCCAGTACTTC	CASSHRGPQETQYF
-	TRBV7-2	TRBJ1-2	many	TGTGCCAGCAGCTTATTCGACCGGAACTATGGCTACACCTTC	CASSLFDRNYGYTF
TRBD1	TRBV29-1	TRBJ2-7	-	TGCAGCGTTGAAACAAGGGTGACAGGGGCCACGGCTAGCTCCTACGAGCAGTACTTC	CSVETRVTGATASSYEQYF
-	TRBV5-4	TRBJ1-1	-	TGTGCCAGCAGCTTGGCCGCGGGAGGGGCTTTCTTT	CASSLAAGGAFF
TRBD1	TRBV11-1	TRBJ1-2	few	TGTGCCAGCAGCTCTATACCGACAGGGGAGGATGGCTACACCTTC	CASSSIPTGEDGYTF
-	TRBV4-1	TRBJ2-3	many	TGCGCCAGCAGCCAAGTGCAGGATACGCAGTATTTT	CASSQVQDTQYF
TRBD2	TRBV28	TRBJ2-1	few	TGTGCCAGCAGTTCCGGGGGAGGGACCTACAATGAGCAGTTCTTC	CASSSGGGTYNEQFF
TRBD2	TRBV5-1	TRBJ2-3	-	TGCGCCAGCAGCCGAGCGACTAGCGGTTATAGCACAGATACGCAGTATTTT	CASSRATSGYSTDTQYF
-	TRBV19	TRBJ1-5	-	TGTGCCAGTAGTTGGGGGGCCCGGTCACCCCAGCATTTT	CASSWGARSPQHF
TRBD2	TRBV10-3	TRBJ2-3	-	TGTGCCATCTCTTCGACTAGCGGAAGCACAGATACGCAGTATTTT	CAISSTSGSTDTQYF
-	TRBV4-3	TRBJ2-5	-	TGCGCCAGCAGCCAAGATCCCGGGCCAGAAGAGACCCAGTACTTC	CASSQDPGPEETQYF
TRBD2	TRBV14	TRBJ2-1	few	TGTGCCAGCAGCCGAATAGGACTAGCGGGGATCTACAATGAGCAGTTCTTC	CASSRIGLAGIYNEQFF
-	TRBV7-9	TRBJ2-3	-	TGTGCCTTTGAAGGGGGCACAGATACGCAGTATTTT	CAFEGGTDTQYF
-	TRBV7-2	TRBJ2-7	-	TGTGCCAGCAGCCTAGGATCGGCTCGGACCGCCGAGCAGTACTTC	CASSLGSARTAEQYF
-	TRBV12-3/TRBV12-4	TRBJ1-1	many	TGTGCCAGCAGTGGGGTTACTGAAGCTTTCTTT	CASSGVTEAFF
-	TRBV28	TRBJ1-3	many	TGTGCCAGCAGTTTCTTTGGGTTGAGCTCTGGAAACACCATATATTTT	CASSFFGLSSGNTIYF
TRBD1	TRBV3-1	TRBJ1-4	few	TGTGCCAGCAGCCGGACAGGGGGCTCATTAAACTACGGACTGTTTTTT	CASSRTGGSLNYGLFF
-	TRBV5-6	TRBJ2-1	-	TGTGCCATGGGCCCCGGGGGACGGCACAATGAGCAGTTCTTC	CAMGPGGRHNEQFF
-	TRBV5-1	TRBJ2-1	few	TGCGCCAGCAGCTTGGACCCTAGGGACAATGAGCAGTTCTTC	CASSLDPRDNEQFF
-	TRBV7-2	TRBJ1-6	-	TGTGCCAGCAGCTTCCGAACCAGGGGAAATTCACCCCTCCACTTT	CASSFRTRGNSPLHF
TRBD2	TRBV4-2	TRBJ2-1	-	TGTGCCAGCAGCCAGGGCACCGGGACTAGCTATTTCTTC	CASSQGTGTSYFF
-	TRBV28	TRBJ2-6	many	TGTGCCAGCAGTTTATCCATCTTCGAGGTCCTCGGGGCCAACGTCCTGACTTTC	CASSLSIFEVLGANVLTF
-	TRBV5-1	TRBJ2-3	-	TGCGCCAGCAGCTTGGCGGCCACGACAGATACGCAGTATTTT	CASSLAATTDTQYF
-	TRBV4-3	TRBJ2-1	many	TGCGCCAGCAGCCAAGAGGGGAGAGAGCACTCAACACGTGCCAATGAGCAGTTCTTC	CASSQEGREHSTRANEQFF
-	TRBV6-1	TRBJ2-7	many	TGTGCCAGCAGTGACGAGGGGGGCGGAAGCTCCTACGAGCAGTACTTC	CASSDEGGGSSYEQYF
TRBD2	TRBV20-1	TRBJ2-3	many	TGCAGTGCCGACCCAACGACTAGCGGGGGGCCCACAGATACGCAGTATTTT	CSADPTTSGGPTDTQYF
TRBD1	TRBV6-1	TRBJ1-2	few	TGTGCCAGCAGTGCGCCGGACAGGGGGGTCTATGGCTACACCTTC	CASSAPDRGVYGYTF
TRBD1	TRBV19	TRBJ2-3	few	TGTGCCAGCAAGCCCGGGACAGGGACAGATACGCAGTATTTT	CASKPGTGTDTQYF
-	TRBV12-3/TRBV12-4	TRBJ2-1	few	TGTGCCAGCAGTTCTTGGACAGACCCTAGCTCCTACAATGAGCAGTTCTTC	CASSSWTDPSSYNEQFF
-	TRBV7-6	TRBJ1-4	-	TGTGCCAGCAGCTTAGGAAGGACAACTAATGAAAAACTGTTTTTT	CASSLGRTTNEKLFF
-	TRBV4-2	TRBJ1-1	-	TGTGCCAGCAGCCAGCATGTGAACACTGAAGCTTTCTTT	CASSQHVNTEAFF
-	TRBV4-1	TRBJ1-2	-	TGCGCCAGCAGCCAAGAGACGGGACGGAAAGCGGGCTACACCTTC	CASSQETGRKAGYTF
TRBD2	TRBV2	TRBJ2-1	few	TGTGCCAGCAATCCTCGCACGGGGGGTCTGATGGGCAATGAGCAGTTCTTC	CASNPRTGGLMGNEQFF
TRBD1	TRBV20-1	TRBJ1-6	-	TGCAGTGCGCGGCTGGTTGGGGACAGTCATTCACCCCTCCACTTT	CSARLVGDSHSPLHF
TRBD1	TRBV7-9	TRBJ2-7	-	TGTGCCAGCAGCTTAATGGCAGGGGGCATGCTTGAGCAGTACTTC	CASSLMAGGMLEQYF
-	TRBV6-2/TRBV6-3	TRBJ2-1	few	TGTGCCAGCAGTCCCCACATCCAGGGGCGAGCCAATGAGCAGTTCTTC	CASSPHIQGRANEQFF
-	TRBV28	TRBJ2-3	-	TGTGCCAGCAGTCATCCTAAGGGTCCGACAGATACGCAGTATTTT	CASSHPKGPTDTQYF
-	TRBV6-1	TRBJ2-7	few	TGTGCCAGCAGGGAGTATCGCACGGAGACCTACGAGCAGTACTTC	CASREYRTETYEQYF
-	TRBV20-1	TRBJ2-1	few	TGCAGCCGGGGGAAAGAGTACAATGAGCAGTTCTTC	CSRGKEYNEQFF
-	TRBV30	TRBJ1-6	few	TGTGCCTGGAGTCCCCCCTCGCGCTCACCCCTCCACTTT	CAWSPPSRSPLHF
-	TRBV19	TRBJ2-1	few	TGTGCCAGTAGTATCGGGATGTCCTACAATGAGCAGTTCTTC	CASSIGMSYNEQFF
-	TRBV28	TRBJ2-1	few	TGTGCCAGCACCCTGTCGGCCCTCTACGTTAATGAGCAGTTCTTC	CASTLSALYVNEQFF
TRBD2	TRBV6-5	TRBJ2-1	-	TGTGCCAGCAGTTCTCGGGGAGCGGGGGGCTACAATGAGCAGTTCTTC	CASSSRGAGGYNEQFF
-	TRBV7-2	TRBJ1-2	-	TGTGCCAGCAGCAGAAACCAGGGGAACTATGGCTACACCTTC	CASSRNQGNYGYTF
TRBD1	TRBV4-1	TRBJ2-2	few	TGCGCCAGCAGCCAAGCCGGACAGGGGGTGGTCGGGGAGCTGTTTTTT	CASSQAGQGVVGELFF
TRBD1	TRBV9	TRBJ2-3	few	TGTGCCAGCAGCGTATCACAGGGGATAGATACGCAGTATTTT	CASSVSQGIDTQYF
-	TRBV30	TRBJ2-7	-	TGTGCCTGGAGTGTTATATATTACGAGCAGTACTTC	CAWSVIYYEQYF
TRBD1	TRBV11-2	TRBJ2-1	few	TGTGCCAGCAGTTCGAGACAGGGCTATGAGCAGTTCTTC	CASSSRQGYEQFF
-	TRBV12-5	TRBJ1-1	few	TGTGCTAGTGGTTTGGTACTGGGGTTTCGGGGCCAGAACACTGAAGCTTTCTTT	CASGLVLGFRGQNTEAFF
-	TRBV7-6	TRBJ1-6	many	TGTGCCAGCAGCTTCGGACAGTTAAATTCACCCCTCCACTTT	CASSFGQLNSPLHF
-	TRBV5-1	TRBJ1-5	few	TGCGCCAGCAGCCCGGCGGCGGGTCTGGATCAGCCCCAGCATTTT	CASSPAAGLDQPQHF
-	TRBV25-1	TRBJ2-1	-	TGTGCCAGCAGTGAATTGGGACCGCAATTCAATGAGCAGTTCTTC	CASSELGPQFNEQFF
-	TRBV2	TRBJ1-2	few	TGTGCCAGCAGTGAATTTAAGGGACACCCCTATGGCTACACCTTC	CASSEFKGHPYGYTF
-	TRBV7-2	TRBJ2-7	few	TGTGCCAGCAGCTTAGGCCCGGACTCCTCCTACGAGCAGTACTTC	CASSLGPDSSYEQYF
-	TRBV24-1	TRBJ2-1	few	TGTGCCACCAGTGATTTGGACAGCGCTTCCTCCTACAATGAGCAGTTCTTC	CATSDLDSASSYNEQFF